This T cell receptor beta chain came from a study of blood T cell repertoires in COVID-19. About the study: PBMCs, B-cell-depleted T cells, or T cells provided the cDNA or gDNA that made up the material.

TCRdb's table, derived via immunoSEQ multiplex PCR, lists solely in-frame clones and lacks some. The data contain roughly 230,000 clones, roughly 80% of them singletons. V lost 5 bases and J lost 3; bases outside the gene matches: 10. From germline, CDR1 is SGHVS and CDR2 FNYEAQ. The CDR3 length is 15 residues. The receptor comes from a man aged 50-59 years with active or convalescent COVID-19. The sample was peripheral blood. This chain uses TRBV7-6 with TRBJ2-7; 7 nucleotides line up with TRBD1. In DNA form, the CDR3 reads TGTGCCAGCAGCGCTATCTCCGGGACAGTCTACGAGCAGTACTTC. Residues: CASSAISGTVYEQYF.